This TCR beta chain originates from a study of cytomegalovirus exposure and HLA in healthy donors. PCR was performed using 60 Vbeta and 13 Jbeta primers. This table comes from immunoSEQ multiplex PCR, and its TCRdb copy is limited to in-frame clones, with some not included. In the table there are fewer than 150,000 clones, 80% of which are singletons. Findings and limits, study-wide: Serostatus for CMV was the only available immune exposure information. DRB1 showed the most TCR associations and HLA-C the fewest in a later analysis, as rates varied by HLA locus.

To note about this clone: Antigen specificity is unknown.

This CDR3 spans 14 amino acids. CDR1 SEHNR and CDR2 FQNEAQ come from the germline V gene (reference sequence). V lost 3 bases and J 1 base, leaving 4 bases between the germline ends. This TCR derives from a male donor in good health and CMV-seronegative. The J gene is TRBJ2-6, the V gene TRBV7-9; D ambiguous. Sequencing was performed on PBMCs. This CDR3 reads CASSFASGANVLTF. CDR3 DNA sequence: TGTGCCAGCAGCTTTGCGTCTGGGGCCAACGTCCTGACTTTC.